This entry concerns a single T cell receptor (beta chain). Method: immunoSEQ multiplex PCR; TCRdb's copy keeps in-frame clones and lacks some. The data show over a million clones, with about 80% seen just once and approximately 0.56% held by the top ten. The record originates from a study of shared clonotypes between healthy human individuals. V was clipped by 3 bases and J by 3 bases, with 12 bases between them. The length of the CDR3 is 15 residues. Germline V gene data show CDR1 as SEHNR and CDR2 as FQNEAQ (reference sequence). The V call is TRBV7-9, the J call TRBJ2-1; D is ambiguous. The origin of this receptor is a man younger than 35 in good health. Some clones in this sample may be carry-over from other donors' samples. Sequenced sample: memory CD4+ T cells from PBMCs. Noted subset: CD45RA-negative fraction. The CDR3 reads CASSLERTLYNEQFF. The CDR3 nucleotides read TGTGCCAGCAGCTTGGAAAGGACCCTCTACAATGAGCAGTTCTTC.